The rows below give T cell receptor beta chains drawn from one sample of a study of CD8 T cells in ankylosing spondylitis. MiXCR, applied by TCRdb to the 5' RACE reads, yields one record per CDR3 protein. The table has about 200,000 distinct CDR3 sequences, roughly 13% seen once. The sequenced material came from blood, either unsorted or a sorted T cell fraction (not recorded which). The receptors were gathered from a male donor with ankylosing spondylitis or in good health (not recorded which). The CDR3 runs from the conserved cysteine through the conserved F or W. D genes are given only for firm matches. Expanded clones are given a class, and other clones once, few, many or no size at all.

V	J	D	size	CDR3	DNA
TRBV2	TRBJ1-1	NA	NA	CASSEGGQSTEAFF	TGTGCCAGCAGTGAAGGAGGGCAGAGCACTGAAGCTTTCTTT
TRBV9	TRBJ2-1	TRBD1	NA	CASSVGLGQGAEQFF	TGTGCCAGCAGCGTAGGTTTGGGACAGGGGGCTGAGCAGTTCTTC
TRBV10-3	TRBJ1-2	NA	few	CAISESRSGPEGGYTF	TGTGCCATCAGTGAGTCACGGAGTGGGCCCGAGGGTGGCTACACCTTC
TRBV7-9	TRBJ1-1	TRBD1	NA	CASSFLQGVMWSEAFF	TGTGCCAGCAGCTTTTTACAGGGGGTGATGTGGAGTGAAGCTTTCTTT
TRBV7-2	TRBJ2-2	NA	NA	CASSFGRLTGELFF	TGTGCCAGCAGCTTTGGACGGCTCACCGGGGAGCTGTTTTTT
TRBV5-1	TRBJ2-2	TRBD1	NA	CASRGDRVNTGELFF	TGCGCCAGCCGGGGGGACAGGGTGAACACCGGGGAGCTGTTTTTT
TRBV3-1	TRBJ2-7	NA	NA	CASSREDEQYF	TGTGCCAGCAGCCGGGAGGACGAGCAGTACTTC
TRBV12-3/TRBV12-4	TRBJ1-1	NA	NA	CASSPGLAPNTEAFF	TGTGCCAGCAGTCCCGGTCTGGCCCCAAACACTGAAGCTTTCTTT
TRBV19	TRBJ2-1	NA	many	CASSIGNEQFF	TGTGCCAGCAGTATCGGGAATGAGCAGTTCTTC
TRBV10-3	TRBJ2-7	NA	NA	CAITDTGTKPYEQYF	TGTGCCATCACCGATACAGGGACTAAGCCCTACGAGCAGTACTTC
TRBV7-9	TRBJ2-3	TRBD2	NA	CAPRTVSGETDTQYF	TGTGCCCCTCGCACGGTTAGCGGGGAGACAGATACGCAGTATTTT
TRBV27	TRBJ2-7	NA	NA	CASSLARSYEQYF	TGTGCCAGCAGTTTAGCAAGGTCCTACGAGCAGTACTTC
TRBV5-1	TRBJ2-1	NA	many	CASSPLWGNNEQFF	TGCGCCAGCAGCCCCTTATGGGGTAACAATGAGCAGTTCTTC
TRBV20-1	TRBJ2-3	NA	few	CSARWDGNTQYF	TGCAGTGCTAGATGGGACGGAAATACGCAGTATTTT
TRBV20-1	TRBJ1-1	NA	few	CSAQAGLVAEAFF	TGCAGTGCTCAGGCGGGGTTGGTGGCTGAAGCTTTCTTT
TRBV24-1	TRBJ2-1	NA	few	CATSATRDGDEQFF	TGTGCCACCAGTGCTACACGGGACGGGGATGAGCAGTTCTTC